The entry below gives a single TCR beta chain sequence along with its context. The antigen is undetermined. The data derive from a study of cytomegalovirus exposure and HLA in healthy donors. PCR primers comprised 60 Vbeta and 13 Jbeta primers. Methods used by the authors: The authors later counted about 80 million unique TCR beta chains, 9 million to 14 million of them shared. Libraries were prepared by immunoSEQ multiplex PCR; TCRdb keeps only in-frame clonotypes and omits some of them. V and J calls and clone size are those listed in that table; D and trimming were worked out from the DNA. The table has 150,000 to 200,000 clones, around 68% seen once. Findings of the study overall: Equally common other TCR beta chains were less clonally expanded than HLA-associated ones, a later analysis found. A later analysis linked a missense variant in DCLRE1C to the trimming of TCR beta V and J genes.

Trimming cost V 3 bases and J 7 bases; bases outside gene matches: 5. The CDR3 length is 14 residues. The germline V gene encodes CDR1 LNHDA and CDR2 SQIVND (reference sequence). The source of this sequence is a man aged 25 to 40 in good health and CMV-seropositive. This chain joins TRBV19 and TRBJ1-1; the match to TRBD1 covers 10 bases. Sequencing was carried out using PBMCs. DNA for the CDR3: TGTGCCAGTAGTATCCGACAGGGGGCGGATGAAGCTTTCTTT. It translates to CASSIRQGADEAFF.